One T cell receptor (beta chain) is described in this entry. This record comes from a study of T cell responses to AZD1222 COVID-19 vaccine. The CDR3 is 14 residues long. Germline-derived CDR1 and CDR2 are SNHLY and FYNNEI. V lost 8 bases, J lost 4 bases, and 3 bases stayed unmatched. This table comes from immunoSEQ multiplex PCR, and its TCRdb copy is limited to in-frame clones, with some not included. The sample has about 150,000 clones, around 89% seen once. This material consisted of peripheral blood, taken on day 0 of AZD1222 vaccination. V and J are TRBV2 and TRBJ2-1; 12 bases fit TRBD2. The clonotype originates from an adult in good health. The CDR3 is CASQGLAGYNEQFF. The CDR3 coding sequence is TGTGCCAGCCAGGGACTAGCGGGTTACAATGAGCAGTTCTTC.